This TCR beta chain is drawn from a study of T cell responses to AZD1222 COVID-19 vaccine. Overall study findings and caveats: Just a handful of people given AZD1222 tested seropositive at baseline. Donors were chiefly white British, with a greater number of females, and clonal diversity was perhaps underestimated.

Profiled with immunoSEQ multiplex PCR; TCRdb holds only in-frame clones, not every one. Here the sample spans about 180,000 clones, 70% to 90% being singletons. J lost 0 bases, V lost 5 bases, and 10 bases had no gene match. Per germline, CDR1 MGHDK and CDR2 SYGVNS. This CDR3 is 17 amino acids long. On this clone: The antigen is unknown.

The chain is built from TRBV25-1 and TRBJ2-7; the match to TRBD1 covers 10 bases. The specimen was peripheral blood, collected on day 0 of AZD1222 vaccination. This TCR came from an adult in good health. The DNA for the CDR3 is TGTGCCAGCAGTCCGGGACAGGGGCGCCCTAGCTCCTACGAGCAGTACTTC. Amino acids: CASSPGQGRPSSYEQYF.